The 30 T cell receptor beta chains reported below all come from one sample, sequenced in a study of blood T cell repertoires in COVID-19. Only in-frame clones appear in the TCRdb table, and some are missing; sequencing was by immunoSEQ multiplex PCR. In the table there are tens of thousands of clones, around 90% of which are singletons. The sample consisted of peripheral blood. The source is a man in his fifties or sixties with acute or convalescent COVID-19.

The genes are TRBV6-5 and TRBJ1-6; D may be TRBD1 (5 bases). CDR1 and CDR2 (germline): MNHEY, SVGAGI. The CDR3 extends over 14 amino acids. V was trimmed by 6 bases and J by 9 bases, leaving 15 bases between them. The CDR3 spells CASRPGTDTSPLHF. CDR3 nucleotide sequence: TGTGCCAGCAGACCTGGGACTGATACTTCACCCCTCCACTTT.

The chain couples TRBV7-9 to TRBJ1-2; tentatively, D is TRBD1 (6 bases). V lost 0 bases and J lost 0, with 17 bases in between. Per germline, CDR1 SEHNR and CDR2 FQNEAQ (reference sequence). CDR3 length: 18 residues. DNA for the CDR3: TGTGCCAGCAGCTTAGCGATCGGCAGGGGCCGAGCTAACTATGGCTACACCTTC. The encoded protein is CASSLAIGRGRANYGYTF.

V usage is TRBV5-1 and J usage is TRBJ2-2; D might be TRBD1 (5 bases). Per the germline V gene, CDR1 is SGHRS and CDR2 is YFSETQ. The V end lost 4 bases, the J end lost 3 bases, and 13 bases lay between the germline ends. CDR3 length: 15 amino acids. CDR3 DNA sequence: TGCGCCAGCAGCGCAGAGGACACGTACACCGGGGAGCTGTTTTTT. Its protein is CASSAEDTYTGELFF.

In nucleotides, the CDR3 is TGTGCCAGCAGCTCGACAGGGGTCGGGGAGCTGTTTTTT. Protein: CASSSTGVGELFF. The chain employs TRBV7-2 and TRBJ2-2; 8 bases match TRBD1. Germline V gene lookup returns CDR1 SGHTA and CDR2 FQGNSA. The CDR3 totals 13 residues. After removal of 4 bases from V and 7 bases from J, the junction contained 2 bases not matched to a gene.

The chain couples TRBV4-2 to TRBJ2-3; 8 bases align to TRBD2. Germline lookup yields CDR1 LGHNA and CDR2 YNFKEQ. The CDR3 runs 14 residues. Trimming at V came to 6 bases and at J to 4 bases, leaving 6 bases not matched to a gene. In DNA form, the CDR3 reads TGTGCCAGCAGGGGTAGCGGGGTGTCAGATACGCAGTATTTT. Its translation: CASRGSGVSDTQYF.

The chain is built from TRBV6-4 and TRBJ1-1; D is unclear. Germline lookup yields CDR1 MRHNA and CDR2 SNTAGT. The CDR3 spans 11 residues. Trimming removed 9 bases at V and 4 bases at J, with 9 bases between. CDR3 protein: CASMSGTEAFF. DNA of the CDR3: TGTGCCAGTATGTCGGGCACTGAAGCTTTCTTT.

The chain couples TRBV3-1 (or the pseudogene TRBV3-2) to TRBJ2-1; 12 nucleotides match TRBD2. V lost 4 bases and J lost 8; bases outside the gene matches: 6. The germline V gene has CDR1 LGHDT and CDR2 YNNKEL (reference sequence). The CDR3 is 15 residues long. CDR3 bases: TGTGCCAGCAGCCCGACTAGCGGGGGAGGATATGAGCAGTTCTTC. Amino acids: CASSPTSGGGYEQFF.

This chain connects TRBV2 to TRBJ2-3; tentatively, D is TRBD2 (6 bases). Germline-derived CDR1 and CDR2 are SNHLY and FYNNEI. CDR3 length: 15 amino acids. Trimming removed 6 bases from V and 0 bases from J, with 13 bases in between. The CDR3 loop is CASRQLAQSTDTQYF. DNA of the CDR3: TGTGCCAGCAGACAACTAGCTCAGAGCACAGATACGCAGTATTTT.

V usage is TRBV18 and J usage is TRBJ1-1, with 8 bases lining up with TRBD1. The CDR3 spans 13 residues. Looked up from germline, CDR1 is KGHSH and CDR2 is LQKENI. Unmatched junction bases numbered 6, after V lost 8 bases and J lost 4 bases. Here the CDR3 reads CASAADRGTEAFF. As DNA, the CDR3 is TGTGCCAGCGCGGCCGACAGGGGCACTGAAGCTTTCTTT.

This chain links TRBV11-2 with TRBJ2-1; D is unresolved. V was shortened by 5 bases and J by 10 bases, with 15 bases between the two germline ends. The CDR3 sequence is 13 residues long. Germline-derived CDR1 and CDR2 are SGHAT and FQNNGV. CDR3 in amino acids: CASSPFFPTEQFF. CDR3 sequence (DNA): TGTGCCAGCAGCCCCTTCTTTCCCACAGAGCAGTTCTTC. Full variable domain (rest looked up from reference TRBV11-2 and TRBJ2-1): EAGVAQSPRYKIIEKRQSVAFWCNPISGHATLYWYQQILGQGPKLLIQFQNNGVVDDSQLPKDRFSAERLKGVDSTLKIQPAKLEDSAVYLCASSPFFPTEQFFGPGTRLTVL.

This clone was recorded only once. The chain joins TRBV19 to TRBJ1-5; TRBD1 is a possible D gene (5 bases). V lost 9 bases to trimming and J lost 4 bases, with 10 bases between them. The CDR3 is made up of 12 amino acids. Germline CDR1 LNHDA, CDR2 SQIVND (reference sequence). CDR3 loop: CASRKGNQPQHF. CDR3 nucleotide sequence: TGTGCCAGCCGAAAGGGGAATCAGCCCCAGCATTTT.

The rearrangement links TRBV18 to TRBJ2-2; TRBD1 agrees at 7 bases. The J segment lost 0 bases and the V segment lost 0 bases, leaving 4 bases of the junction unmatched. CDR1 KGHSH and CDR2 LQKENI come from the germline V gene. The CDR3 loop spans 17 amino acids. CDR3 amino acids: CASSPPGRGTNTGELFF. The CDR3 DNA follows: TGTGCCAGCTCACCACCGGGCAGGGGGACGAACACCGGGGAGCTGTTTTTT. Together with reference TRBV18 and TRBJ2-2, the CDR3 gives the full variable domain: NAGVMQNPRHLVRRRGQEARLRCSPMKGHSHVYWYRQLPEEGLKFMVYLQKENIIDESGMPKERFSAEFPKEGPSILRIQQVVRGDSAAYFCASSPPGRGTNTGELFFGEGSRLTVL.

V is TRBV6-5 and J is TRBJ2-3, with D tentatively TRBD2 (5 bases). Trimming cost V 8 bases and J 0 bases, with 15 bases left between them. Germline CDR1 and CDR2: MNHEY and SVGAGI. This CDR3 contains 15 residues. This CDR3 reads CASGETYASTDTQYF. Written as DNA, the CDR3 is TGTGCCAGCGGGGAGACATACGCTAGCACAGATACGCAGTATTTT.

The J gene is TRBJ2-3, the V gene TRBV6-5; the D is unclear. Trimming removed 5 bases at V and 4 bases at J, with 7 bases between. Germline CDR1 and CDR2: MNHEY and SVGAGI. This CDR3 region has 12 residues. The CDR3 DNA sequence: TGTGCCAGCAGTCCAACGGCAGATACGCAGTATTTT. Translating gives CASSPTADTQYF.

This chain joins TRBV19 and TRBJ2-7, with 7 nucleotides matching TRBD1. The CDR3 runs to 14 residues. Germline V CDR1 and CDR2: LNHDA, SQIVND (reference sequence). J lost 2 bases, V lost 3 bases, and 4 bases had no gene match. This CDR3 is CASSMDRSTYEQYF. The CDR3 DNA sequence: TGTGCCAGTAGTATGGACAGGTCGACCTACGAGCAGTACTTC.

V gene TRBV6-1 combines with J gene TRBJ2-7, with 12 positions matching TRBD1. The CDR3 is 16 residues long. CDR1 and CDR2 from the germline V gene are MNHNS and SASEGT. The J segment lost 4 bases and the V segment lost 2 bases, leaving 6 bases of the junction unmatched. The CDR3 DNA reads TGTGCCAGCAGTGAATACGGGACAGGGGGCGCTTACGAGCAGTACTTC. Its protein product is CASSEYGTGGAYEQYF.

The chain employs TRBV11-2 and TRBJ2-3, with D uncertain. V lost 4 bases to trimming and J lost 4 bases, with 9 bases between them. The CDR3 runs 13 residues. Germline CDR1 and CDR2: SGHAT and FQNNGV. CDR3 protein: CASSYTVPDTQYF. The CDR3 nucleotides read TGTGCCAGCAGCTATACAGTCCCAGATACGCAGTATTTT.

The chain carries TRBV18 and TRBJ2-2; 7 bases are shared with TRBD1. The trim removed 1 base at V and 1 base at J, leaving 3 bases unmatched. CDR1 KGHSH and CDR2 LQKENI come from the germline V gene. The CDR3 loop spans 16 amino acids. The CDR3 reads CASSPQGAKNTGELFF. In DNA, the CDR3 is TGTGCCAGCTCACCACAGGGGGCGAAGAACACCGGGGAGCTGTTTTTT.

The gene calls are TRBV3-1 (or the pseudogene TRBV3-2) and TRBJ2-3; perhaps TRBD2 as D (5 bases). The CDR3 loop spans 19 amino acids. Trimming took off 0 bases at V and 2 bases at J, with 21 bases between the two ends. Germline V lookup: CDR1 LGHDT, CDR2 YNNKEL (reference sequence). CDR3 protein: CASSQESPPSRPNTDTQYF. DNA for the CDR3: TGTGCCAGCAGCCAAGAATCCCCCCCTAGCAGACCGAACACAGATACGCAGTATTTT.

The chain couples TRBV18 to TRBJ1-6; TRBD1 matches at 8 bases. Losses at the gene ends were 8 bases for V and 5 bases for J; bases not matched to a gene: 11. The CDR3 loop spans 16 amino acids. Per the germline V gene, CDR1 is KGHSH and CDR2 is LQKENI. The CDR3: CASRRQGTGDNSPLHF. CDR3 in DNA: TGTGCCAGCCGTAGGCAAGGGACAGGAGATAATTCACCCCTCCACTTT.

This chain connects TRBV6-2 or TRBV6-3 to TRBJ2-3; maybe TRBD1 (6 bases). This CDR3 is 14 amino acids long. V lost 0 bases to trimming and J lost 4 bases, with 8 bases between them. Germline lookup yields CDR1 MNHEY and CDR2 SVGEGT. This chain's CDR3 is CASSYSRGPDTQYF. CDR3 DNA: TGTGCCAGCAGTTACTCCAGGGGTCCAGATACGCAGTATTTT.

CDR3 region: CASSISGGLYNEQFF. CDR3 DNA: TGTGCCAGCAGCATTAGCGGGGGGTTGTACAATGAGCAGTTCTTC. The V gene is TRBV7-2, the J gene TRBJ2-1; 10 positions agree with TRBD2. Trimming at V came to 5 bases and at J to 4 bases, leaving 5 bases not matched to a gene. CDR3 length: 15 residues. Germline lookup yields CDR1 SGHTA and CDR2 FQGNSA. The full variable domain, with the rest looked up from reference TRBV7-2 and TRBJ2-1, is GAGVSQSPSNKVTEKGKDVELRCDPISGHTALYWYRQSLGQGLEFLIYFQGNSAPDKSGLPSDRFSAERTGGSVSTLTIQRTQQEDSAVYLCASSISGGLYNEQFFGPGTRLTVL.

The rearrangement links TRBV6-5 to TRBJ2-3; 7 bases align to TRBD1. This CDR3 is built from 15 residues. Germline V gene data show CDR1 as MNHEY and CDR2 as SVGAGI. The trim removed 6 bases at V and 1 base at J, leaving 7 bases unmatched. The CDR3 DNA reads as TGTGCCAGCAGCGTGACAGGGTTTCGCACAGATACGCAGTATTTT. Protein sequence: CASSVTGFRTDTQYF.

This chain uses TRBV11-2 with TRBJ2-7; possibly TRBD1 for D (6 bases). This CDR3 region has 15 residues. From germline, CDR1 is SGHAT and CDR2 FQNNGV. Trimming shortened V by 2 bases and J by 3 bases, and 14 bases separated the two germline ends. The CDR3 DNA follows: TGTGCCAGCAGCTTAATCTCGACAGGACTCTACGAGCAGTACTTC. Residues: CASSLISTGLYEQYF.

This clone has only one observation. This rearrangement joins TRBV5-1 to TRBJ1-3, with a possible D match to TRBD1 (5 bases). Germline V gene lookup returns CDR1 SGHRS and CDR2 YFSETQ. This CDR3 contains 18 residues. Trimming left V 1 base short and J 1 base short, with 18 bases between. The DNA of the CDR3 is TGCGCCAGCAGCTTGATGGTTGGTGGGGGGTCTTCTGGAAACACCATATATTTT. It translates to CASSLMVGGGSSGNTIYF.

This rearrangement joins TRBV19 to TRBJ2-5; 9 nucleotides align to TRBD2. V shed 4 bases and J 5 bases; nucleotides not matched to a gene: 8. Germline CDR1 LNHDA, CDR2 SQIVND (reference sequence). This CDR3 is built from 15 residues. The DNA for the CDR3 is TGTGCCAGTAGTACTCGCGGGGGGGCCCAGGAGACCCAGTACTTC. Amino acid sequence: CASSTRGGAQETQYF.

The sample holds a few counts of this clone. The chain uses TRBV4-1 and TRBJ1-1; 7 nucleotides match TRBD1. Trimming removed 4 bases from V and 5 bases from J; junction bases left unmatched: 4. The CDR3 totals 13 residues. Germline loops: CDR1 MGHRA, CDR2 YSYEKL. The CDR3 DNA follows: TGCGCCAGCAGCCGAGGGGGCTCGACTGAAGCTTTCTTT. Amino acids: CASSRGGSTEAFF.

The J gene is TRBJ1-6, the V gene TRBV7-9; no firm D call. The germline V gene has CDR1 SEHNR and CDR2 FQNEAQ (reference sequence). CDR3 length: 15 residues. V was trimmed by 2 bases and J by 6 bases, leaving 11 bases between them. CDR3 coding DNA: TGTGCCAGCAGCTTACAGGTCCTGACTAATTCACCCCTCCACTTT. Residues: CASSLQVLTNSPLHF.

This clone was picked up a small number of times. V usage is TRBV5-1 and J usage is TRBJ1-2; 9 positions match TRBD1. CDR3 length: 16 residues. Germline-derived CDR1 and CDR2 are SGHRS and YFSETQ. V trimming: 4 bases; J trimming: 4 bases; junction bases outside the gene matches: 11. The CDR3 DNA reads TGCGCCAGCAGCATAAGTCCCGGGACAGGGACCTATGGCTACACCTTC. It yields the protein CASSISPGTGTYGYTF.

This chain connects TRBV15 to TRBJ1-4; 8 bases map to TRBD1. In germline, CDR1 is LNHNV, CDR2 YYDKDF (reference sequence). Losses at the gene ends were 1 base for V and 6 bases for J; bases not matched to a gene: 4. CDR3 length: 15 residues. The chain's CDR3 is CATSRGGQGDEKLFF. In DNA form, the CDR3 reads TGTGCCACCAGCAGAGGTGGACAGGGTGATGAAAAACTGTTTTTT.